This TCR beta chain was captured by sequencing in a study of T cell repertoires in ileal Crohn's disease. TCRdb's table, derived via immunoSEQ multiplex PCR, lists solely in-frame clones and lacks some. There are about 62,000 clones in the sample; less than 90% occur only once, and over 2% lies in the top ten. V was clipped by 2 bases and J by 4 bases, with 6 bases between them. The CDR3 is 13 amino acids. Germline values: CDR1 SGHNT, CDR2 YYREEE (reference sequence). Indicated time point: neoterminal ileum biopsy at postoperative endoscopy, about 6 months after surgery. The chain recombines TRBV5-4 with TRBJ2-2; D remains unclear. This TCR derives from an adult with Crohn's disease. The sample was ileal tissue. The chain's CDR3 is CASSFSVTGELFF. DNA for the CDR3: TGTGCCAGCAGCTTTTCAGTCACCGGGGAGCTGTTTTTT.